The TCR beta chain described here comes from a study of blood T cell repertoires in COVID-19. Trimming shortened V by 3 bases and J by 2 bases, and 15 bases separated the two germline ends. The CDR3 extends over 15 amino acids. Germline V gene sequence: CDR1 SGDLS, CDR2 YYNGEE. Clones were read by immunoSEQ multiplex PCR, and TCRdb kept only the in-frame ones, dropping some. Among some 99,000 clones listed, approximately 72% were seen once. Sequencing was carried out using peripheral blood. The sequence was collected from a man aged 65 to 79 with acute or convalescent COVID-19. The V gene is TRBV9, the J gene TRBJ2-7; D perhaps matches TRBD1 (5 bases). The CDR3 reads CASSARTTHAYEQYF. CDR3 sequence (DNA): TGTGCCAGCAGCGCCCGGACAACCCACGCCTACGAGCAGTACTTC. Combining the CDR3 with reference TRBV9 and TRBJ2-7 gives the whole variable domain DSGVTQTPKHLITATGQRVTLRCSPRSGDLSVYWYQQSLDQGLQFLIQYYNGEERAKGNILERFSAQQFPDLHSELNLSSLELGDSALYFCASSARTTHAYEQYFGPGTRLTVT.